This is a list of T cell receptor beta chains from one sample in a study of cytomegalovirus exposure and HLA in healthy donors. The repertoire was sequenced with immunoSEQ multiplex PCR; TCRdb's copy has only in-frame clones and lacks some. This table holds about 150,000 clones, 78% found once. The specimen sequenced was PBMCs. The receptors derive from a woman aged 45-60 years in good health and CMV-seropositive. CDR3s include the opening cysteine and the closing phenylalanine or tryptophan. Fields, in order: V gene, D gene, J gene, clone size, CDR3 DNA, CDR3 protein. A D gene is named only where the DNA matches it firmly. The size of a clone is reported for some rows only, either as once, few or many, or as a class for expanded clones.

>TRBV29-1|TRBD2|TRBJ2-5|-
TGCAGCGACCTTGCCTCGCTAGCGGGAGAGACCCAGTACTTC
CSDLASLAGETQYF
>TRBV29-1|TRBD1|TRBJ1-2|-
TGCAGCGTTGTCCGGGGAGGGAGCGGACAGGGGGCGAGGGGCTACACCTTC
CSVVRGGSGQGARGYTF
>TRBV29-1|TRBD1|TRBJ2-1|-
TGCAGCGTTTTGGACAGGGCGGCCTACAATGAGCAGTTCTTC
CSVLDRAAYNEQFF
>TRBV6-5|TRBD1|TRBJ1-2|-
TGTGCCAGCAGTTCGACAGGGGGTGGCTACACCTTC
CASSSTGGGYTF
>TRBV15|TRBD2|TRBJ2-7|few
TGTGCCACCAGCAGAGATCGTAGCGGGAGTCGCGAGCAGTACTTC
CATSRDRSGSREQYF
>TRBV10-3|TRBD2|TRBJ2-5|-
TGTGCCATCAGTGAGTCGCCGGGACTAGCCCGGGAGACCCAGTACTTC
CAISESPGLARETQYF
>TRBV5-6|-|TRBJ1-4|-
TGTGCCAGCAGCTTACGAGGGACAACTAATGAAAAACTGTTTTTT
CASSLRGTTNEKLFF
>TRBV5-6|TRBD1|TRBJ2-4|-
TGTGCCAGCAGCTCGCAGGGGGTACTCGGCAAAAACATTCAGTACTTC
CASSSQGVLGKNIQYF
>TRBV30|-|TRBJ1-4|-
TGTGCCTGGAGTCTCCGGACAGATGAAAAACTGTTTTTT
CAWSLRTDEKLFF
>TRBV7-9|TRBD1|TRBJ1-1|few
TGTGCCAGCAGTCCCGGGCTCCGGGACAGGGGAGCTTTCTTT
CASSPGLRDRGAFF
>TRBV4-3|-|TRBJ2-1|once
TGCGCCAGCAGCCAAGATATTTACAATGAGCAGTTCTTC
CASSQDIYNEQFF
>TRBV5-6|TRBD1|TRBJ1-2|-
TGTGCCAGCAGAATGACAGGGGTGGGTGGCTACACCTTC
CASRMTGVGGYTF
>TRBV6-1|TRBD1|TRBJ1-2|-
TGTGCCAGCAGTGAATACGGCGACAGGGTCTATGGCTACACCTTC
CASSEYGDRVYGYTF
>TRBV2|-|TRBJ1-5|once
TGTGCCAGCAGCGACACAGAGGGCACTCAGCCCCAGCATTTT
CASSDTEGTQPQHF
>TRBV4-3|-|TRBJ1-4|once
TGCGCCAGCAGCCAAGATCCGGGTACTAATGAAAAACTGTTTTTT
CASSQDPGTNEKLFF
>TRBV2|-|TRBJ2-6|-
TGTGCCAGCAGTCCGGGTTTAGGGGCCAACGTCCTGACTTTC
CASSPGLGANVLTF
>TRBV6-5|-|TRBJ2-3|-
TGTGCCAGCAGTTACTGGGCGGATACGCAGTATTTT
CASSYWADTQYF
>TRBV6-5|-|TRBJ1-2|-
TGTGCCAGCAAAACAGGACAAAGCTATGGCTACACCTTC
CASKTGQSYGYTF
>TRBV5-1|-|TRBJ1-1|-
TGCGCCAGCAGCCCGCCTAATCGAGCCGGGTCACACCCGAACACTGAAGCTTTCTTT
CASSPPNRAGSHPNTEAFF
>TRBV6-1|TRBD1|TRBJ2-5|-
TGTGCCAGCAGTGAAGCCAGGGACAGGGGGGTTCAAGAGACCCAGTACTTC
CASSEARDRGVQETQYF
>TRBV6-1|TRBD2|TRBJ2-1|-
TGTGCCAGCAGTGAAGCGCCCCCGGGGGGCTCCTACAATGAGCAGTTCTTC
CASSEAPPGGSYNEQFF
>TRBV2|-|TRBJ2-2|-
TGTGCCAGCAGGAAGGAACAGCTGAACACCGGGGAGCTGTTTTTT
CASRKEQLNTGELFF
>TRBV5-1|-|TRBJ1-4|-
TGCGCCAGCAGCTTGGAGGGGCACGCTTGGGAAAAACTGTTTTTT
CASSLEGHAWEKLFF
>TRBV19|-|TRBJ1-5|-
TGTGCCAGTAGTAGTCAGGGCGGACAGCCCCAGCATTTT
CASSSQGGQPQHF
>TRBV4-2|-|TRBJ1-1|-
TGTGCCAGCAGCCAAGAAGGAGGGGCCTACACTGAAGCTTTCTTT
CASSQEGGAYTEAFF
>TRBV18|-|TRBJ1-2|-
TGTGCCAGCTCACCCACGACCGGAGATGGCTACACCTTC
CASSPTTGDGYTF
>TRBV5-4|TRBD1|TRBJ1-6|-
TGTGCCAGCAGCCCGGGACAGGGGAACTCACCCCTCCACTTT
CASSPGQGNSPLHF
>TRBV15|-|TRBJ2-3|-
TGTGCCACCAGCAGGGCCGTAGCGGCTAGCACAGATACGCAGTATTTT
CATSRAVAASTDTQYF
>TRBV7-2|-|TRBJ1-5|-
TGTGCCAGCAGCACCCAACGGGGGGGCACTCAGCCCCAGCATTTT
CASSTQRGGTQPQHF
>TRBV11-3|-|TRBJ2-7|-
TGTGCCAGCAGCTTAGCTGGGGGCATCGACGAGCAGTACTTC
CASSLAGGIDEQYF
>TRBV27|TRBD1|TRBJ1-5|few
TGTGCCAGCCGTCGGACAGGGGTGTTTAGCAATCAGCCCCAGCATTTT
CASRRTGVFSNQPQHF
>TRBV7-2|-|TRBJ2-2|-
TGTGCCAGCAACCCGAGGCTCGGGGGGAACACCGGGGAGCTGTTTTTT
CASNPRLGGNTGELFF
>TRBV7-2|TRBD1|TRBJ1-6|once
TGTGCCAGCAGTCACGGACAGGCGGCGGCCATACTCCTCCACTTT
CASSHGQAAAILLHF
>TRBV2|-|TRBJ2-3|-
TGTGCCAGCAGTGAGGCTAGCTTTTTAGATACGCAGTATTTT
CASSEASFLDTQYF
>TRBV2|TRBD2|TRBJ2-7|once
TGTGCCAGCAACGGGAGGGGACCTCTCTACGAGCAGTACTTC
CASNGRGPLYEQYF
>TRBV6-1|TRBD2|TRBJ2-1|-
TGTGCCAGCAGTGTCAGCGGGGCATGGGACAATGAGCAGTTCTTC
CASSVSGAWDNEQFF
>TRBV4-2|TRBD2|TRBJ2-1|few
TGTGCCAGCAGCCCCGAGGGAAGGACTAGCGGGAGTGTCTTC
CASSPEGRTSGSVF
>TRBV7-9|TRBD2|TRBJ2-7|few
TGTGCCAGCAGCTTGCGGGGGGGCCGAATCTACGAGCAGTACTTC
CASSLRGGRIYEQYF
>TRBV10-3|-|TRBJ1-2|-
TGTGCCATCAGTGGACGGACAAATGCTAACTATGGCTACACCTTC
CAISGRTNANYGYTF
>TRBV7-2|-|TRBJ2-1|-
TGTGCCAGCAGCTTAGTATTACAATCCTACAATGAGCAGTTCTTC
CASSLVLQSYNEQFF
>TRBV21-1|-|TRBJ1-1|-
TGTGCCAGCAGCCCACGGACAGGCCCGACCTCGAACACTGAAGCTTTCTTT
CASSPRTGPTSNTEAFF
>TRBV9|-|TRBJ1-3|-
TGTGCCAGCAGTCGGACCGGGACTGAAAGAAACACCATATATTTT
CASSRTGTERNTIYF
>TRBV6-1|TRBD1|TRBJ2-4|-
TGTGCCAGCAGTGAAGTTTCTGGACAGGGCCCAAAAAACAGTCAGTACTTC
CASSEVSGQGPKNSQYF